This T cell receptor (beta chain) is drawn from a study of T cells after yellow fever vaccination. One entry per CDR3 protein results from TCRdb running MiXCR on the 5' RACE reads. The table records roughly 330,000 distinct CDR3 sequences, approximately 4.2% of them present only once. Germline CDR1 and CDR2: SGDLS and YYNGEE. The CDR3 has 12 amino acids. Losses at the gene ends were 0 bases for V and 11 bases for J; bases not matched to a gene: 1. This clonotype has a count of ten or more. Sequenced material: PBMCs, taken 5 days after the yellow fever booster vaccination. V gene TRBV9 combines with J gene TRBJ2-2; the match to TRBD2 covers 7 bases. This TCR was sampled from a man younger than 30 who received the YFV17D yellow fever vaccine. The CDR3 DNA sequence: TGTGCCAGCAGCGTAGCGGGGGGAGAGCTGTTTTTT. Protein sequence: CASSVAGGELFF.